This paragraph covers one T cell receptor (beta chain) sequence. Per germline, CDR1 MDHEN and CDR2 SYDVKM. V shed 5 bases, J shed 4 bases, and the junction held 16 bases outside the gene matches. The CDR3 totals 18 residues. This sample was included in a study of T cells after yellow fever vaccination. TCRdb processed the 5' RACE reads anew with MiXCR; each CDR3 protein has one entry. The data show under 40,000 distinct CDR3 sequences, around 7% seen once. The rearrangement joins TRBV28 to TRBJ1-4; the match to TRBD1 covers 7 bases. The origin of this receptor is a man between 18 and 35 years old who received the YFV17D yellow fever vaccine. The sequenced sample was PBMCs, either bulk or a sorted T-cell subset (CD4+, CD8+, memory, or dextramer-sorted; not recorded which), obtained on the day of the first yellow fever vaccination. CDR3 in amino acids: CASSHRRQGARINEKLFF. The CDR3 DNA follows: TGTGCCAGCAGTCACCGAAGACAGGGCGCACGAATTAATGAAAAACTGTTTTTT.